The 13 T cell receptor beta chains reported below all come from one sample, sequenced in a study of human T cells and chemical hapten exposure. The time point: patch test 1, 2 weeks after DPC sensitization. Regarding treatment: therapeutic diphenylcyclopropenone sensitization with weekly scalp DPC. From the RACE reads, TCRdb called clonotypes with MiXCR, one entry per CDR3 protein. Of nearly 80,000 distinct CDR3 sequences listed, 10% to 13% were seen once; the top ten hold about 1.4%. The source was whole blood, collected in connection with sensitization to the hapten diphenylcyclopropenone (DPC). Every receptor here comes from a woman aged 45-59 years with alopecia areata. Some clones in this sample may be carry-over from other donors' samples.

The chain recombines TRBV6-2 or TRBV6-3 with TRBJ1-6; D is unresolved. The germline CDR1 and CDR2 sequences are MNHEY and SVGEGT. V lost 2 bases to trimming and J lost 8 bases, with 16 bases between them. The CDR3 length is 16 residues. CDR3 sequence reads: CASSYGSLIRDSPLHF. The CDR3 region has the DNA TGTGCCAGCAGTTACGGCAGCCTGATTCGCGATTCACCCCTCCACTTT.

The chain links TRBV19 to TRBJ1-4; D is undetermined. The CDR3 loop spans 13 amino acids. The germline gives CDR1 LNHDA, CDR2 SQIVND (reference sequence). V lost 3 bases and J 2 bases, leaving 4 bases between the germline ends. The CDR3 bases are TGTGCCAGTAGTATTGTCACTAATGAAAAACTGTTTTTT. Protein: CASSIVTNEKLFF.

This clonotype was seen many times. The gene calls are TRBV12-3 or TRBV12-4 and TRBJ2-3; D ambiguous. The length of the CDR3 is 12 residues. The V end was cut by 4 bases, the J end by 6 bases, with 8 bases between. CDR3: CASSSESDTQYF. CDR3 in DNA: TGTGCCAGCAGTTCAGAATCCGATACGCAGTATTTT.

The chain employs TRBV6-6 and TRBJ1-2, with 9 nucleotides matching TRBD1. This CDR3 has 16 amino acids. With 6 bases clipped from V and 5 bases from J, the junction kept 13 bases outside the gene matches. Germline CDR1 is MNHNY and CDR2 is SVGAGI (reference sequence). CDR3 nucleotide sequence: TGTGCCAGCAGCCCTTCCCCGGGACAGGGCGGGTATGGCTACACCTTC. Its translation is CASSPSPGQGGYGYTF.

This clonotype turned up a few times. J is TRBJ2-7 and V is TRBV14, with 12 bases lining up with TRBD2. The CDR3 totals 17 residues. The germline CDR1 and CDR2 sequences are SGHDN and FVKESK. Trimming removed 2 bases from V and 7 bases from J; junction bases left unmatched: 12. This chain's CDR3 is CASSQSSRLAGVDEQYF. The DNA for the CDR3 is TGTGCCAGCAGCCAATCCAGCCGACTAGCGGGAGTTGATGAGCAGTACTTC. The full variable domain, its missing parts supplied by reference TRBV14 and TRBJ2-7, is EAGVTQFPSHSVIEKGQTVTLRCDPISGHDNLYWYRRVMGKEIKFLLHFVKESKQDESGMPNNRFLAERTGGTYSTLKVQPAELEDSGVYFCASSQSSRLAGVDEQYFGPGTRLTVT.

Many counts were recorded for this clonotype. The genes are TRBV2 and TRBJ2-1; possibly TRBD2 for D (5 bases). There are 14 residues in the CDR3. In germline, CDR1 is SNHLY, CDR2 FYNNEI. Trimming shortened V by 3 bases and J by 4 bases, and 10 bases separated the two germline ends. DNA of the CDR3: TGTGCCAGCAGTGAGAGGGAGAGTTACAATGAGCAGTTCTTC. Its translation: CASSERESYNEQFF. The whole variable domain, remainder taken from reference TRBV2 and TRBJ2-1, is EPEVTQTPSHQVTQMGQEVILRCVPISNHLYFYWYRQILGQKVEFLVSFYNNEISEKSEIFDDQFSVERPDGSNFTLKIRSTKLEDSAMYFCASSERESYNEQFFGPGTRLTVL.

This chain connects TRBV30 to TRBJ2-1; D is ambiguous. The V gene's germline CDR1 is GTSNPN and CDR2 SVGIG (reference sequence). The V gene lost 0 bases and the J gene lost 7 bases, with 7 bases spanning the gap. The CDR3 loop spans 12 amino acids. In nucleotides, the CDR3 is TGTGCCTGGAGTGTCCGAGGAAATGAGCAGTTCTTC. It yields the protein CAWSVRGNEQFF.

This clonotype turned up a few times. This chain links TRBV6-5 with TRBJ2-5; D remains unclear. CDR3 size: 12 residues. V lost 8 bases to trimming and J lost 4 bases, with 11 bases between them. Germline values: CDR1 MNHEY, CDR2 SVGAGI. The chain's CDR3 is CASRPTGETQYF. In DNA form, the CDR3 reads TGTGCCAGCCGACCCACCGGAGAGACCCAGTACTTC.

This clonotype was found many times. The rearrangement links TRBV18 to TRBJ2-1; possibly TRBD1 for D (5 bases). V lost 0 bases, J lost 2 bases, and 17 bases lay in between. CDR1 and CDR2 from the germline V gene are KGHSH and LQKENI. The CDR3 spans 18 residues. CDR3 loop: CASSPPRVTNKTYNEQFF. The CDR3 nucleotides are TGTGCCAGCTCACCACCCAGGGTGACCAACAAAACCTACAATGAGCAGTTCTTC.

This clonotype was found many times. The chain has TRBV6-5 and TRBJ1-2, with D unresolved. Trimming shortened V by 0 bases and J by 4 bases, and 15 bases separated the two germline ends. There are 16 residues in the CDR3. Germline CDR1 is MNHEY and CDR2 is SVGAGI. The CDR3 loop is CASSYSTARTAYGYTF. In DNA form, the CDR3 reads TGTGCCAGCAGTTACTCGACCGCACGGACCGCCTATGGCTACACCTTC.

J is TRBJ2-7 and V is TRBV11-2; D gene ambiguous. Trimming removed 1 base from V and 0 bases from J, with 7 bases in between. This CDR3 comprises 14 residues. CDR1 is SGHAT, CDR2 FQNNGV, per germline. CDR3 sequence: CASSLGAPSYEQYF. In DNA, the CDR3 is TGTGCCAGCAGCTTAGGGGCACCCTCCTACGAGCAGTACTTC.

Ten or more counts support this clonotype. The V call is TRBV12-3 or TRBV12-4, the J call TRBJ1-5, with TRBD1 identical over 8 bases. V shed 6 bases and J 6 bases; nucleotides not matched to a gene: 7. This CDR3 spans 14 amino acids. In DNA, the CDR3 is TGTGCCAGCAGGCCGGGACAGGTTGGTCAGCCCCAGCATTTT. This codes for CASRPGQVGQPQHF.

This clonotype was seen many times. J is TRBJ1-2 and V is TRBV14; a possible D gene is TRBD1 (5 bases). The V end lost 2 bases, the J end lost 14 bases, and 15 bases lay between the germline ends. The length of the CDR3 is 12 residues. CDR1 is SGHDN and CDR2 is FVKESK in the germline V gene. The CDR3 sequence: CASSQIETAWTF. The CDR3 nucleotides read TGTGCCAGCAGCCAAATTGAGACAGCGTGGACCTTC.